What follows is one TCR beta chain and its context. Its cognate antigen is unknown. The CDR3 sequence is 14 residues long. The V gene's germline CDR1 is SGHDT and CDR2 YYEEEE. The V end was cut by 4 bases, the J end by 4 bases, with 14 bases between. The sample comes from a study of cytomegalovirus exposure and HLA in healthy donors. The PCR contained 60 Vbeta and 13 Jbeta primers. The protocol was immunoSEQ multiplex PCR, while the TCRdb copy is restricted to in-frame clones and leaves out a portion. The sample yields about 160,000 clones, 60% to 80% seen once. Study-level results: Earlier analysis found most TCR beta V segments productive about 87% or about 30% of the time.

The sequenced sample was PBMCs. The source of this sequence is a woman aged 50 to 60 in good health and CMV-seropositive. The chain is built from TRBV5-6 and TRBJ1-2, with D tentatively TRBD1 (5 bases). Written as DNA, the CDR3 is TGTGCCAGCAGCCCGGGGGAGTACTCCTATGGCTACACCTTC. Protein: CASSPGEYSYGYTF. The full variable domain, with the rest looked up from reference TRBV5-6 and TRBJ1-2, is DAGVTQSPTHLIKTRGQQVTLRCSPKSGHDTVSWYQQALGQGPQFIFQYYEEEERQRGNFPDRFSGHQFPNYSSELNVNALLLGDSALYLCASSPGEYSYGYTFGSGTRLTVV.